Shown below are 20 T cell receptor beta chains from a single sample sequenced in a study of blood T cell repertoires in COVID-19 (TCRdb year 2020). Libraries came from the immunoSEQ multiplex PCR assay. As stored in TCRdb, this immuneACCESS dataset retains in-frame rearrangements with V and J assigned. A fraction of the clones does not appear; measured against another copy, unresolved V genes explain less than half of the discrepancy, and the remainder lacks a known reason. The sample records about 280,000 clones, around 90% of which are singletons. The ten largest clonotypes hold less than 10% of the sample. The sequenced sample consisted of peripheral blood. The source is a young man with active or convalescent COVID-19.

The rearrangement links TRBV14 to TRBJ2-7, with 7 bases lining up with TRBD1. With 5 bases clipped from V and 3 bases from J, the junction kept 10 bases outside the gene matches. This CDR3 is built from 15 residues. The germline CDR1 and CDR2 sequences are SGHDN and FVKESK. The CDR3 protein is CASSILTGRNYEQYF. The CDR3 coding sequence is TGTGCCAGCAGCATCCTGACAGGGAGAAACTACGAGCAGTACTTC.

The chain uses TRBV10-2 and TRBJ2-5, with 14 bases lining up with TRBD2. Germline CDR1 is WSHSY and CDR2 is SAAADI. The CDR3 is 14 residues long. Unmatched junction bases numbered 2, after V lost 8 bases and J lost 3 bases. Here the CDR3 DNA reads TGCGCCAGCGGGACTAGCGGGGGAGAAGAGACCCAGTACTTC. As protein: CASGTSGGEETQYF.

The chain uses TRBV27 and TRBJ2-5; the match to TRBD2 covers 10 bases. Germline V gives CDR1 MNHEY, CDR2 SMNVEV (reference sequence). This CDR3 has 16 amino acids. Germline trimming cut 5 bases from V and 1 base from J; bases unmatched to any gene: 7. The CDR3 loop reads CASSTASGGLQETQYF. The CDR3 nucleotides read TGTGCCAGCAGTACCGCTAGCGGGGGCCTCCAAGAGACCCAGTACTTC.

The genes are TRBV6-5 and TRBJ2-7, with 14 bases that match TRBD2. Germline CDR1 and CDR2: MNHEY and SVGAGI. The junction had 1 base not matched to a gene; V was cut back by 4 bases and J by 2 bases. This CDR3 has 15 amino acids. The CDR3 DNA reads as TGTGCCAGCAGTTTGGGACTAGCGGGGGCCTACGAGCAGTACTTC. Its protein product is CASSLGLAGAYEQYF.

The chain couples TRBV4-1 to TRBJ1-5, with 9 bases that match TRBD1. J lost 6 bases, V lost 0 bases, and 18 bases had no gene match. The CDR3 sequence is 20 residues long. Per the germline V gene, CDR1 is MGHRA and CDR2 is YSYEKL. Written as DNA, the CDR3 is TGCGCCAGCAGCCAAGAAGAGAGCCCCGCGGGGACAGGGTTAAGTCAGCCCCAGCATTTT. This translates into CASSQEESPAGTGLSQPQHF.

The chain joins TRBV6-5 to TRBJ1-1, with TRBD1 identical over 7 bases. J was trimmed by 1 base and V by 7 bases; bases with no gene match: 3. CDR1 MNHEY and CDR2 SVGAGI come from the germline V gene. The CDR3 loop spans 13 amino acids. CDR3 protein: CASKGAENTEAFF. The CDR3 DNA reads as TGTGCCAGCAAGGGGGCCGAGAACACTGAAGCTTTCTTT.

The chain is built from TRBV9 and TRBJ1-2, with D tentatively TRBD1 (5 bases). Per the germline V gene, CDR1 is SGDLS and CDR2 is YYNGEE. V was pared by 3 bases and J by 7 bases, with 13 bases between. CDR3 length: 13 residues. CDR3 protein: CASSGGTGLGYTF. The CDR3 coding sequence is TGTGCCAGCAGCGGGGGCACGGGTCTTGGCTACACCTTC.

The gene calls are TRBV3-1 (or the pseudogene TRBV3-2) and TRBJ2-3; 14 bases map to TRBD2. This CDR3 contains 19 residues. Per the germline V gene, CDR1 is LGHDT and CDR2 is YNNKEL (reference sequence). J was trimmed by 0 bases and V by 4 bases; bases with no gene match: 9. As DNA, the CDR3 is TGTGCCAGCAGCCCGGGACTAGCGGGGGATCACCATAGCACAGATACGCAGTATTTT. Translating gives CASSPGLAGDHHSTDTQYF.

V and J are TRBV5-1 and TRBJ2-3, with 10 bases that match TRBD1. The CDR3 loop spans 16 amino acids. The ends lost 1 base at V and 1 base at J; junction bases unmatched: 3. Germline lookup yields CDR1 SGHRS and CDR2 YFSETQ. CDR3 DNA: TGCGCCAGCAGCTTGTCCGGGACAGGGGGCACAGATACGCAGTATTTT. This encodes CASSLSGTGGTDTQYF.

The chain couples TRBV10-2 to TRBJ1-4; D remains unclear. Between the trimmed V and J ends, which lost 4 bases and 2 bases, there was a span of 8 bases. The CDR3 has 14 amino acids. Germline V CDR1 and CDR2: WSHSY, SAAADI. CDR3 bases: TGCGCCAGCAGTGCGGGGAATACTAATGAAAAACTGTTTTTT. Its translation: CASSAGNTNEKLFF.

J is TRBJ2-7 and V is TRBV5-1, with 8 bases fitting TRBD1. The germline V gene encodes CDR1 SGHRS and CDR2 YFSETQ. J was trimmed by 3 bases and V by 2 bases; bases with no gene match: 4. The CDR3 totals 14 residues. The CDR3 is CASSFTGGGYEQYF. The CDR3 DNA follows: TGCGCCAGCAGCTTTACAGGGGGTGGCTACGAGCAGTACTTC.

J is TRBJ2-7 and V is TRBV3-1 (or the pseudogene TRBV3-2), with TRBD1 matching over 8 bases. Losses at the gene ends were 1 base for V and 5 bases for J; bases not matched to a gene: 7. Germline V lookup: CDR1 LGHDT, CDR2 YNNKEL (reference sequence). The CDR3 contains 15 residues. Here the CDR3 reads CASSQVPGGVDEQYF. As DNA, the CDR3 is TGTGCCAGCAGCCAAGTTCCAGGGGGCGTCGACGAGCAGTACTTC.

This clone was picked up a small number of times. V usage is TRBV3-1 (or the pseudogene TRBV3-2) and J usage is TRBJ2-5, with 9 bases identical to TRBD2. V was clipped by 0 bases and J by 2 bases; unmatched bases: 4. The CDR3 runs 16 residues. CDR1 is LGHDT, CDR2 YNNKEL, per germline (reference sequence). The DNA of the CDR3 is TGTGCCAGCAGCCAAGAGACTAGCGGACTACAAGAGACCCAGTACTTC. It is translated as CASSQETSGLQETQYF.

About this clone itself: This sample includes further DNA sequences coding for the same CDR3. The V and J genes are TRBV12-3 or TRBV12-4 and TRBJ1-2; possibly TRBD1 for D (6 bases). The V and J ends lost 5 bases and 0 bases respectively, with 7 bases between them. The CDR3 is made up of 13 amino acids. As DNA, the CDR3 is TGTGCCAGCAGTCGGACAGCTAACTATGGCTACACCTTC. Its protein is CASSRTANYGYTF.

The rearrangement links TRBV18 to TRBJ2-2; weak D call: TRBD1 (5 bases). Germline CDR1 reads KGHSH; CDR2 reads LQKENI. Trimming removed 3 bases from V and 7 bases from J, with 24 bases in between. CDR3 size: 18 residues. As DNA, the CDR3 is TGTGCCAGCTCACCGGTGTCGCACTCCCTGAGTAGGGGCGGGGAGCTGTTTTTT. Protein: CASSPVSHSLSRGGELFF. Using reference TRBV18 and TRBJ2-2 for the parts outside the CDR3, the full variable domain is NAGVMQNPRHLVRRRGQEARLRCSPMKGHSHVYWYRQLPEEGLKFMVYLQKENIIDESGMPKERFSAEFPKEGPSILRIQQVVRGDSAAYFCASSPVSHSLSRGGELFFGEGSRLTVL.

V and J are TRBV9 and TRBJ2-1; 9 bases map to TRBD1. Germline V gene data show CDR1 as SGDLS and CDR2 as YYNGEE. The CDR3 is made up of 15 amino acids. The junction had 5 bases not matched to a gene; V was cut back by 3 bases and J by 4 bases. The CDR3 sequence is CASSAPGQGYNEQFF. The CDR3 DNA reads as TGTGCCAGCAGCGCACCGGGACAGGGTTACAATGAGCAGTTCTTC.

The chain combines TRBV7-6 with TRBJ2-1, with 12 bases identical to TRBD1. Germline V gene sequence: CDR1 SGHVS, CDR2 FNYEAQ. The CDR3 runs 15 residues. V gave up 5 bases and J gave up 10 bases; unmatched junction bases: 9. This CDR3 is CASSGRGQGAREQFF. The DNA for the CDR3 is TGTGCCAGCAGCGGTCGGGGACAGGGGGCGCGGGAGCAGTTCTTC.

This rearrangement joins TRBV19 to TRBJ2-7; 8 bases line up with TRBD1. Per the germline V gene, CDR1 is LNHDA and CDR2 is SQIVND (reference sequence). J gave up 1 base and V 6 bases, and 5 bases lay outside the gene matches. CDR3 length: 14 residues. CDR3 region: CASSAGGASYEQYF. CDR3 DNA sequence: TGTGCCAGTAGCGCAGGGGGCGCGTCCTACGAGCAGTACTTC.

V usage is TRBV4-2 and J usage is TRBJ2-3; 10 bases match TRBD2. Germline CDR1 and CDR2: LGHNA and YNFKEQ. Trimming removed 0 bases from V and 0 bases from J; junction bases left unmatched: 12. The CDR3 is made up of 20 amino acids. CDR3 sequence (DNA): TGTGCCAGCAGCCAAGACGGGTCTAGCGGGGGAGCGTCTAGCACAGATACGCAGTATTTT. Translated: CASSQDGSSGGASSTDTQYF.

The chain uses TRBV3-1 (or the pseudogene TRBV3-2) and TRBJ1-1; 7 positions match TRBD1. J was trimmed by 6 bases and V by 3 bases; bases with no gene match: 7. CDR3 length: 14 residues. Germline CDR1 and CDR2: LGHDT and YNNKEL (reference sequence). The CDR3 DNA reads TGTGCCAGCAGCCAGAGAGACAGGGTGGCTGAAGCTTTCTTT. Its translation: CASSQRDRVAEAFF.